The TCR beta chain described here comes from a study of shared clonotypes between healthy human individuals. Across the study: Researchers assigned three CD4 naive, three CD4 memory, two CD8 naive and one CD8 memory plate to each donor.

Generated by immunoSEQ multiplex PCR, the TCRdb table keeps only in-frame clones and is missing some. The repertoire holds some 2,500,000 clones, with 80% to 95% as singletons. In germline, CDR1 is SQVTM, CDR2 ANQGSEA. The CDR3 contains 17 residues. Trimming cost V 3 bases and J 1 base; bases outside gene matches: 14. The origin of this receptor is a man aged 18 to 30 in good health. Some clones in this sample may be carry-over from other donors' samples. What was sequenced was naive CD4+ T cells from PBMCs. Subset specified: CD45RA+ positively selected. The chain links TRBV29-1 to TRBJ2-7; TRBD1 agrees at 8 bases. The CDR3 spells CSVDNRDRKSGSYEQYF. CDR3 in DNA: TGCAGCGTTGATAACCGGGACAGGAAATCTGGGTCCTACGAGCAGTACTTC.